The 20 T cell receptor beta chains in this list originate from one sample, sequenced in a study of blood T cell repertoires in COVID-19. Clones were read by immunoSEQ multiplex PCR, and TCRdb kept only the in-frame ones, dropping some. The data show approximately 230,000 clones, around 86% seen once. Sequencing was carried out using PBMCs or T cells enriched from blood (not recorded which). These receptors came from a middle-aged man who had recovered from COVID-19.

This clone was observed many times. This rearrangement joins TRBV28 to TRBJ1-5; weak D call: TRBD1 (5 bases). The germline CDR1 and CDR2 sequences are MDHEN and SYDVKM. The ends were cut back, 2 bases at V and 6 bases at J, with 17 bases in the middle. CDR3 length equals 16 residues. Here the CDR3 DNA reads TGTGCCAGCAGTTTACCCAGGGTTCCCAGGACTCAGCCCCAGCATTTT. Amino acid sequence: CASSLPRVPRTQPQHF.

This chain joins TRBV18 and TRBJ1-2, with a possible D match to TRBD1 (5 bases). Deletions cut 4 bases from V and 5 bases from J, with 14 bases between. The CDR3 contains 14 residues. CDR1 is KGHSH and CDR2 is LQKENI in the germline V gene. The DNA of the CDR3 is TGTGCCAGCTCACAAGGGGTTTCACATTATGGCTACACCTTC. Protein: CASSQGVSHYGYTF.

The CDR3 nucleotides are TGTGCCATCAGTGAGTCGGGGGGAGGGGATACGCAGTATTTT. Translated, it gives CAISESGGGDTQYF. The V gene is TRBV10-3, the J gene TRBJ2-3; 7 nucleotides line up with TRBD2. Trimming at V came to 0 bases and at J to 6 bases, leaving 3 bases not matched to a gene. The V gene's germline CDR1 is ENHRY and CDR2 SYGVKD. The CDR3 consists of 14 residues.

This clone was observed a few times. The V gene is TRBV19, the J gene TRBJ1-5, with a weak D call TRBD1 (6 bases). Per germline, CDR1 LNHDA and CDR2 SQIVND (reference sequence). The ends were cut back, 5 bases at V and 0 bases at J, with 11 bases in the middle. The CDR3 runs 15 residues. The CDR3 region is CASSSDRDSNQPQHF. For the CDR3, the DNA is TGTGCCAGTAGTTCGGACAGAGATAGCAATCAGCCCCAGCATTTT.

The chain uses TRBV10-1 and TRBJ1-1; tentatively, D is TRBD1 (5 bases). V shed 0 bases and J shed 1 base, with 12 bases lying between them. Germline CDR1 WNHNN, CDR2 SYGVQD (reference sequence). The CDR3 contains 16 residues. CDR3 sequence: CASSESKTGGNTEAFF. As DNA, the CDR3 is TGCGCCAGCAGTGAGTCGAAAACAGGTGGGAACACTGAAGCTTTCTTT.

The J gene is TRBJ1-5, the V gene TRBV21-1. TRBV21-1 is a recognized pseudogene. This CDR3 has 14 residues. Written as DNA, the CDR3 is TGTGCCAGCAGCAAAGAGCTCGGGGTCGAGCCCCAGCATTTT. This encodes CASSKELGVEPQHF.

With regard to this clone: Other DNA variants within this sample encode the same CDR3. The chain uses TRBV5-1 and TRBJ2-3, with D perhaps matching TRBD1 (5 bases). In germline, CDR1 is SGHRS, CDR2 YFSETQ. The germline V and J ends were trimmed by 0 bases and 1 base, with 6 bases remaining between them. CDR3 length equals 14 residues. DNA of the CDR3: TGCGCCAGCAGCTTGGCGACAGGCACAGATACGCAGTATTTT. Its protein product is CASSLATGTDTQYF. Variable domain in full (rest from reference TRBV5-1 and TRBJ2-3): KAGVTQTPRYLIKTRGQQVTLSCSPISGHRSVSWYQQTPGQGLQFLFEYFSETQRNKGNFPGRFSGRQFSNSRSEMNVSTLELGDSALYLCASSLATGTDTQYFGPGTRLTVL.

The J gene is TRBJ1-1, the V gene TRBV27, with 11 bases matching TRBD1. The germline V gene encodes CDR1 MNHEY and CDR2 SMNVEV (reference sequence). The CDR3 length is 16 residues. Losses at the gene ends were 8 bases for V and 1 base for J; bases not matched to a gene: 9. DNA of the CDR3: TGTGCCAGCTCTTGGACAGGGGGCGCCTGGAACACTGAAGCTTTCTTT. Its protein is CASSWTGGAWNTEAFF.

This clone was seen just once. V gene TRBV7-8 combines with J gene TRBJ1-1; possibly TRBD1 for D (5 bases). The CDR3 is made up of 14 amino acids. V lost 1 base, J lost 7 bases, and 13 bases lay in between. Germline CDR1 reads SGHVS; CDR2 reads FQNEAQ. The CDR3 reads CASSLGRRGFEAFF. The CDR3 nucleotides are TGTGCCAGCAGCTTAGGCCGCCGGGGGTTTGAAGCTTTCTTT.

The chain is built from TRBV5-1 and TRBJ2-5; 10 nucleotides agree with TRBD1. V gave up 4 bases and J gave up 3 bases; unmatched junction bases: 3. From germline, CDR1 is SGHRS and CDR2 YFSETQ. The CDR3 is 14 residues long. The CDR3 loop reads CASSTTGGEETQYF. DNA of the CDR3: TGCGCCAGCAGCACGACAGGGGGCGAAGAGACCCAGTACTTC.

This clone came up once. The chain joins TRBV4-1 to TRBJ1-1, with 7 bases identical to TRBD1. Unmatched junction bases numbered 2, after V lost 1 base and J lost 0 bases. This CDR3 has 15 amino acids. The germline V gene encodes CDR1 MGHRA and CDR2 YSYEKL. The CDR3 sequence is CASSQVGGMNTEAFF. In nucleotides, the CDR3 is TGCGCCAGCAGCCAAGTAGGGGGCATGAACACTGAAGCTTTCTTT.

The V gene is TRBV5-1, the J gene TRBJ2-7; 8 bases are a match to TRBD2. J gave up 1 base and V 5 bases, and 8 bases lay outside the gene matches. The CDR3 runs to 15 residues. The germline V gene has CDR1 SGHRS and CDR2 YFSETQ. CDR3 protein: CASREGTSLSYEQYF. The CDR3 DNA sequence: TGCGCCAGCAGGGAAGGGACTAGTCTTTCCTACGAGCAGTACTTC. Full variable domain (rest looked up from reference TRBV5-1 and TRBJ2-7): KAGVTQTPRYLIKTRGQQVTLSCSPISGHRSVSWYQQTPGQGLQFLFEYFSETQRNKGNFPGRFSGRQFSNSRSEMNVSTLELGDSALYLCASREGTSLSYEQYFGPGTRLTVT.

The rearrangement links TRBV23-1 to TRBJ1-6; D may be TRBD1 (6 bases). TRBV23-1 is assigned to the ORF class and has an uncertain function. CDR3 length equals 17 residues. Deletions cut 0 bases from V and 3 bases from J, with 12 bases between. The CDR3 here is CASSQSGHPFYNSPLHF. The CDR3 coding sequence is TGCGCCAGCAGTCAATCGGGACATCCCTTCTATAATTCACCCCTCCACTTT.

The chain combines TRBV15 with TRBJ2-4; TRBD1 aligns across 8 bases. Germline-derived CDR1 and CDR2 are LNHNV and YYDKDF (reference sequence). V lost 4 bases and J lost 4; bases outside the gene matches: 6. The CDR3 totals 15 residues. CDR3 DNA: TGTGCCACCAGCAATCCCGGGACAGGTAAAAACATTCAGTACTTC. It yields the protein CATSNPGTGKNIQYF.

This clone appeared a few times. The chain uses TRBV19 and TRBJ1-5, with 9 bases that match TRBD1. Germline trimming cut 9 bases from V and 7 bases from J; bases unmatched to any gene: 13. CDR3 length: 15 amino acids. CDR1 and CDR2 (germline): LNHDA, SQIVND (reference sequence). CDR3 sequence (DNA): TGTGCCAGCACCGGAGGACAGGGGTATCGACAGCCCCAGCATTTT. It codes for CASTGGQGYRQPQHF.

J is TRBJ1-2 and V is TRBV29-1; a weak D match, TRBD1 (5 bases). Deletions cut 4 bases from V and 3 bases from J, with 18 bases between. The germline CDR1 and CDR2 sequences are SQVTM and ANQGSEA. The CDR3 has 15 amino acids. CDR3 loop: CSVAGRAGNHYGYTF. DNA of the CDR3: TGCAGCGTTGCCGGAAGGGCAGGGAACCACTATGGCTACACCTTC.

This chain uses TRBV19 with TRBJ1-5; D is unclear. Germline CDR1 and CDR2: LNHDA and SQIVND (reference sequence). CDR3 size: 16 residues. Trimming pared 5 bases from V and 3 bases from J, leaving 17 bases between. The CDR3 is CASSPLPDINNQPQHF. DNA for the CDR3: TGTGCCAGTAGTCCTTTACCCGACATTAACAATCAGCCCCAGCATTTT.

CDR3 region: CASRLGQEYNSPLHF. The CDR3 region has the DNA TGTGCCAGTAGATTAGGACAGGAGTATAATTCACCCCTCCACTTT. The rearrangement joins TRBV19 to TRBJ1-6; 7 bases match TRBD1. This CDR3 is 15 amino acids long. Germline V lookup: CDR1 LNHDA, CDR2 SQIVND (reference sequence). Trimming removed 6 bases from V and 4 bases from J; junction bases left unmatched: 6.

This chain joins TRBV3-1 (or the pseudogene TRBV3-2) and TRBJ2-2; D is undetermined. Germline V gene data show CDR1 as LGHDT and CDR2 as YNNKEL (reference sequence). There are 15 residues in the CDR3. The germline V and J ends were trimmed by 1 base and 4 bases, with 10 bases remaining between them. DNA of the CDR3: TGTGCCAGCAGCCAAGGTCTAGTCAGCACCGGGGAGCTGTTTTTT. It specifies CASSQGLVSTGELFF.

The rearrangement uses TRBV19 and TRBJ2-1, with D perhaps matching TRBD2 (5 bases). The V gene's germline CDR1 is LNHDA and CDR2 SQIVND (reference sequence). The V end was cut by 7 bases, the J end by 1 base, with 23 bases between. CDR3 length: 18 residues. The CDR3 is CASKPRTPLEFSYNEQFF. CDR3 DNA: TGTGCCAGTAAACCGCGGACTCCCTTGGAATTTTCCTACAATGAGCAGTTCTTC.